This entry features one T cell receptor (beta chain) sequence. TCRdb re-analysed the RT-PCR reads in MiXCR, keeping a single row per CDR3 protein. The table has around 700,000 distinct CDR3 sequences, over 12% seen once. Sample: memory CD4+ T cells from blood. The sequence was collected from a female donor in good health, serving as a healthy control.

This chain's CDR3 is CASRKDRYTEAFF. The CDR3 DNA follows: TGTGCCAGCAGGAAAGACAGGTACACTGAAGCTTTCTTT. The rearrangement links TRBV6-4 to TRBJ1-1; weak D call: TRBD1 (6 bases). CDR1 and CDR2 from the germline V gene are MRHNA and SNTAGT. The CDR3 contains 13 residues. V lost 6 bases to trimming and J lost 3 bases, with 11 bases between them.